These 10 T cell receptor beta chains were sequenced from one sample in a study of blood T cell repertoires in COVID-19. Libraries were prepared by immunoSEQ multiplex PCR; TCRdb keeps only in-frame clonotypes and omits some of them. Among about 110,000 clones, 75% to 85% were seen once, and the ten largest hold 7.9%. The specimen sequenced was peripheral blood. The receptors originated from a woman aged 80 or older with active or convalescent COVID-19.

V usage is TRBV7-2 and J usage is TRBJ2-5; a possible D gene is TRBD2 (5 bases). Germline-derived CDR1 and CDR2 are SGHTA and FQGNSA. This CDR3 region has 14 residues. V was cut by 3 bases and J by 1 base, with 9 bases left in between. In DNA, the CDR3 is TGTGCCAGCAGCTTCGGACTGTTCCAAGAGACCCAGTACTTC. Amino acids: CASSFGLFQETQYF.

The chain recombines TRBV9 with TRBJ2-1; possibly TRBD2 for D (5 bases). V shed 2 bases and J shed 8 bases, with 20 bases lying between them. The CDR3 has 16 amino acids. In germline, CDR1 is SGDLS, CDR2 YYNGEE. The CDR3 sequence is CASSVTLAPRVDEQFF. The CDR3 DNA reads as TGTGCCAGCAGCGTCACTCTAGCTCCGAGAGTGGATGAGCAGTTCTTC.

The chain employs TRBV30 and TRBJ2-2; 9 bases are shared with TRBD1. The CDR3 sequence is 14 residues long. Trimming at V came to 7 bases and at J to 3 bases, leaving 6 bases not matched to a gene. The germline V gene encodes CDR1 GTSNPN and CDR2 SVGIG (reference sequence). As DNA, the CDR3 is TGTGCCTCGACACAGGGGGCCGACACCGGGGAGCTGTTTTTT. As protein: CASTQGADTGELFF.

The V gene is TRBV6-5, the J gene TRBJ2-1; 9 positions match TRBD1. This CDR3 region has 13 residues. V gave up 10 bases and J gave up 8 bases; unmatched junction bases: 9. The germline CDR1 and CDR2 sequences are MNHEY and SVGAGI. The CDR3 DNA reads as TGTGCCATTCCCGGGACAGGGCCCCATGAGCAGTTCTTC. Amino acid sequence: CAIPGTGPHEQFF.

This chain uses TRBV6-5 with TRBJ2-3; D is possibly TRBD2 (5 bases). This CDR3 has 15 amino acids. The V end was cut by 10 bases, the J end by 0 bases, with 17 bases between. Germline V gene lookup returns CDR1 MNHEY and CDR2 SVGAGI. CDR3 nucleotides: TGTGCCACCTCCGACTATCTGGTTAGCACAGATACGCAGTATTTT. Its protein is CATSDYLVSTDTQYF.

The chain uses TRBV21-1 and TRBJ2-7; the tabulated D call, TRBD1, remains unverified against the DNA. TRBV21-1 is a pseudogene. This CDR3 has 18 residues. The CDR3 coding sequence is TGTGCCAGCAGCTCATTAGACAGGGTTCATCCGCTAACCTACGAGCAGTACTTC. It specifies CASSSLDRVHPLTYEQYF.

The V and J genes are TRBV24-1 and TRBJ1-2, with D hard to call. CDR1 KGHDR and CDR2 SFDVKD come from the germline V gene. This CDR3 has 9 amino acids. Trimming removed 6 bases at V and 8 bases at J, with 3 bases between. DNA of the CDR3: TGTGCCACCAGTTTAGGCTACACCTTC. Its protein is CATSLGYTF.

Only one count was recorded for this clone. This chain joins TRBV7-2 and TRBJ2-7; D remains unclear. The CDR3 runs to 13 residues. Germline lookup yields CDR1 SGHTA and CDR2 FQGNSA. Trimming stripped 3 bases from V and 6 bases from J, with 12 bases between. In DNA, the CDR3 is TGTGCCAGCAGCTTCCAATCGGTCGGCGAGCAGTACTTC. It specifies CASSFQSVGEQYF.

The chain is built from TRBV5-1 and TRBJ2-1; 13 bases are a match to TRBD2. The length of the CDR3 is 15 residues. V shed 4 bases and J 5 bases; nucleotides not matched to a gene: 3. Looked up from germline, CDR1 is SGHRS and CDR2 is YFSETQ. CDR3 in amino acids: CASSRTSGGDNEQFF. In DNA form, the CDR3 reads TGCGCCAGCAGCAGGACTAGCGGGGGCGACAATGAGCAGTTCTTC.

This rearrangement joins TRBV7-2 to TRBJ1-1; TRBD1 matches at 7 bases. In germline, CDR1 is SGHTA, CDR2 FQGNSA. The CDR3 contains 17 residues. The J segment lost 0 bases and the V segment lost 6 bases, leaving 13 bases of the junction unmatched. This CDR3 reads CASSLMGVTGLNTEAFF. The CDR3 DNA reads TGTGCCAGCAGTTTAATGGGGGTGACAGGGTTGAACACTGAAGCTTTCTTT.